A selection of T cell receptor beta chains follows, all from one sample in a study of identical twins. Each CDR3 protein gets one entry after TCRdb re-called the 5' RACE reads with MiXCR. The table has 1.5 million to 2 million distinct CDR3 sequences, roughly a third seen once. Sample: cord blood. The receptors were sampled from a newborn girl in good health. Both conserved end residues are part of each CDR3. The D gene is left open where the match is weak. Not every row has a clone size; where given, it reads once, few, many or a size class.

TRBV20-1	NA	NA	TRBJ2-5	TGCAGTGCTAGAGGAGGGTCCCTCAGACAAGAGACCCAGTACTTC	CSARGGSLRQETQYF
TRBV28	NA	many	TRBJ2-5	TGTGCCAGCACCTCATCTCTAACTAGCAGAAAAGAGACCCAGTACTTC	CASTSSLTSRKETQYF
TRBV20-1	TRBD1	few	TRBJ2-7	TGCAGTGCTAGAGATCCCCGGACAGGGGGATACGAGCAGTACTTC	CSARDPRTGGYEQYF
TRBV25-1	TRBD1	NA	TRBJ2-7	TGTGCCAGCAGTGAATGGAGGTGGGACAGGGGCCACAATGAGCAGTACTTC	CASSEWRWDRGHNEQYF
TRBV24-1	TRBD2	NA	TRBJ2-1	TGTGCCACCAGTGATGGACTAGCGGGAGGGCATCAACCCTTAGAGTTCTTC	CATSDGLAGGHQPLEFF
TRBV20-1	TRBD1	NA	TRBJ2-5	TGCAGTGCTAGCCTTGACAGGGAAGAGACCCAGTACTTC	CSASLDREETQYF
TRBV2	TRBD1	NA	TRBJ1-6	TGTGCCAGCAATCCAGATACAGGGGCAAATTCACCCCTCCACTTT	CASNPDTGANSPLHF
TRBV12-3/TRBV12-4	TRBD2	few	TRBJ2-1	TGTGCCAGCAGTTTACCTCCTCGGGGACTAGGTTACAATGAGCAGTTCTTC	CASSLPPRGLGYNEQFF
TRBV20-1	TRBD1	few	TRBJ2-5	TGCAGTGCTACCCGACAGGGTACGACCCAAGAGACCCAGTACTTC	CSATRQGTTQETQYF
TRBV20-1	TRBD2	NA	TRBJ2-3	TGCAGTGCTAGGAGGGCCGGGGGGGCCTTAGATACGCAGTATTTT	CSARRAGGALDTQYF
TRBV28	NA	NA	TRBJ1-5	TGTGCCAGCAGCCATACTTGGGCCCGCAAGAATCAGCCCCAGCATTTT	CASSHTWARKNQPQHF
TRBV3-1	NA	few	TRBJ1-2	TGTGCCAGCAGCCAAGAATACAAGCAGGGTCCCTTGGGTGGCTACACCTTC	CASSQEYKQGPLGGYTF
TRBV6-5	TRBD2	once	TRBJ2-1	TGTGCCAGCACTACCCTAGCGGGAGGAAGCAATGAGCAGTTCTTC	CASTTLAGGSNEQFF
TRBV4-1	TRBD2	few	TRBJ2-1	TGCGCCAGCAGCCAAAGAGGCCTAGCGGGAGCTCACGAGCAGTTCTTC	CASSQRGLAGAHEQFF
TRBV7-8	NA	NA	TRBJ1-1	TGTGCCAGCAGCCCCGTTAGGGACACTGAAGCTTTCTTT	CASSPVRDTEAFF
TRBV4-2	NA	few	TRBJ2-3	TGTGCCAGCAGCCGAAGGCCGAGGCAGGACACAGATACGCAGTATTTT	CASSRRPRQDTDTQYF
TRBV9	TRBD2	NA	TRBJ2-5	TGTGCCAGCAGCCGGACTAGCGGGACCGCGGGGCAGTACTTC	CASSRTSGTAGQYF
TRBV12-3/TRBV12-4	NA	NA	TRBJ1-2	TGTGCCAGCAGGCCCCCAGGACAGATCTATGGCTACACCTTC	CASRPPGQIYGYTF
TRBV7-9	NA	NA	TRBJ2-1	TGTGCCAGCAGCTTCATGGATTACAATGAGCAGTTCTTC	CASSFMDYNEQFF
TRBV12-5	NA	NA	TRBJ2-1	TGTGCTAGTGGTTTGGGGCAGGGTGGGGAGCAGTTCTTC	CASGLGQGGEQFF
TRBV3-1	NA	few	TRBJ1-2	TGTGCCAGCAGCCAAGAGGGGCCGGGGGCCTATTATGGCTACACCTTC	CASSQEGPGAYYGYTF
TRBV2	TRBD2	NA	TRBJ2-7	TGTGCCAGATCCTGTAAACTAGCGGGCTACGAGCAGTACTTC	CARSCKLAGYEQYF
TRBV15	NA	NA	TRBJ1-1	TGTGCCACCAGCAGACAATTCCAACCCATGAACACTGAAGCTTTCTTT	CATSRQFQPMNTEAFF
TRBV20-1	NA	NA	TRBJ1-1	TGCAGTGCTAGCCTGACCCCGGGTACTGAAGCTTTCTTT	CSASLTPGTEAFF
TRBV3-1	NA	many	TRBJ2-5	TGTGCCAGCAGCCAAGGGACAAAAGAGACCCAGTACTTC	CASSQGTKETQYF
TRBV2	TRBD2	few	TRBJ2-7	TGTGCCAGCAGTGATGCACTAGCGGGTCTCCCCTACGAGCAGTACTTC	CASSDALAGLPYEQYF
TRBV11-2	NA	NA	TRBJ2-1	TGTGCCAGCAGCCCCCAACTGGCGCCAAGCTCCTACAATGAGCAGTTCTTC	CASSPQLAPSSYNEQFF
TRBV28	NA	many	TRBJ2-1	TGTGCCAGCCCTATAGGGGGAAATGAGCAGTTCTTC	CASPIGGNEQFF
TRBV27	NA	few	TRBJ1-4	TGTGCCAGCAGTCCTGGGGGTTTTAATGAAAAACTGTTTTTT	CASSPGGFNEKLFF
TRBV7-9	NA	NA	TRBJ2-1	TGTTCCAGCAGCTTCCGGGACCAGCTCTTCTTC	CSSSFRDQLFF
TRBV4-1	NA	NA	TRBJ1-1	TGCGCCAGCAGCCTCATCCGTGTGAACACTGAAGCTTTCTTT	CASSLIRVNTEAFF
TRBV7-8	NA	NA	TRBJ1-4	TGTGCCAGAAGCTTAGGGGGTGAAAAACTGTTTTTT	CARSLGGEKLFF
TRBV29-1	NA	many	TRBJ2-5	TGCAGCGTTGCTAGGACTCTCCGGGAGACCCAGTACTTC	CSVARTLRETQYF
TRBV5-1	TRBD1	NA	TRBJ1-2	TGCGCCAGCAGCTCCGGGGACAGGGTCTGGGGCTATGGCTACACCTTC	CASSSGDRVWGYGYTF
TRBV18	TRBD2	NA	TRBJ2-3	TGTGCCAGCGGAGCGGGGGGCATGAATACGCAGTATTTT	CASGAGGMNTQYF
TRBV12-3/TRBV12-4	NA	NA	TRBJ2-3	TGTGCCACCGGGGTCAGCTCAGATACGCAGTATTTT	CATGVSSDTQYF
TRBV14	TRBD2	NA	TRBJ2-3	TGTGCCAGCAGCCAAGACGGGAGGGAGACGTATTTT	CASSQDGRETYF
TRBV6-1	TRBD1	few	TRBJ1-2	TGTGCCAGCAGTGATCTACAGGGGCGGAGTGGCTACACCTTC	CASSDLQGRSGYTF
TRBV5-1	NA	few	TRBJ1-2	TGCGCCAGCAAGCTTGGATTATCTCAGGGATTCTATGGCTACACCTTC	CASKLGLSQGFYGYTF
TRBV3-1	NA	many	TRBJ2-3	TGTGCCAGCAGCCGAAAGGGGGAATGGTCAGATACGCAGTATTTT	CASSRKGEWSDTQYF
TRBV29-1	NA	many	TRBJ2-3	TGCAGCGTTGAAGGCATAGCAGGTTCTAGCACAGATACGCAGTATTTT	CSVEGIAGSSTDTQYF
TRBV7-2	NA	many	TRBJ2-4	TGTGCCAGCAGCTTCCTTCGCGGACCCAAAAACATTCAGTACTTC	CASSFLRGPKNIQYF
TRBV6-1	NA	once	TRBJ1-1	TGTGCCAGCAGTGAACTCCGATCGACAGGCATGAACACTGAAGCTTTCTTT	CASSELRSTGMNTEAFF
TRBV30	NA	few	TRBJ2-3	TGTGCCTGTACGACTAGTAGCACAGATACGCAGTATTTT	CACTTSSTDTQYF
TRBV11-2	NA	few	TRBJ2-7	TGTGCCAGCAGACCACCCGGAGACTACGAGCAGTACTTC	CASRPPGDYEQYF
TRBV24-1	TRBD2	NA	TRBJ2-1	TGTGCCACCAGTTGGTCGGCCGGGGGGGCGTTTGAGCAGTTCTTC	CATSWSAGGAFEQFF
TRBV6-1	NA	NA	TRBJ1-6	TGTGCCAGCAGACGCCTTATTGCCGGGTTGACGATTAATTCACCCCTCCACTTT	CASRRLIAGLTINSPLHF
TRBV6-2/TRBV6-3	TRBD1	few	TRBJ1-5	TGTGCCAGCAGTCAAAGGACAGGGGTAAGGCAGCCCCAGCATTTT	CASSQRTGVRQPQHF